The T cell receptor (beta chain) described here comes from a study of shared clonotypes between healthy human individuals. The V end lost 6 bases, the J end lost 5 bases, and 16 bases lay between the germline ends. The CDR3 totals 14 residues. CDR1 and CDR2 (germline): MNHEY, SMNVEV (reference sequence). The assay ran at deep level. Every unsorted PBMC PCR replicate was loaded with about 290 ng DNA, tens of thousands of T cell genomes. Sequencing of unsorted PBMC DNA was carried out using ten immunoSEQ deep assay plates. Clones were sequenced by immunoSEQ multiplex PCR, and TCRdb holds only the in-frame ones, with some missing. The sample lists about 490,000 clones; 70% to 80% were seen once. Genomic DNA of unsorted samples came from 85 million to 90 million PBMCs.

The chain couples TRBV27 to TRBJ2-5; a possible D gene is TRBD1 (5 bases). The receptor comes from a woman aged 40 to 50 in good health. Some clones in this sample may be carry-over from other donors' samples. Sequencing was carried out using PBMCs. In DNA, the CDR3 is TGTGCCAGCAGAGGTGCGTACTCAGGGGAGACCCAGTACTTC. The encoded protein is CASRGAYSGETQYF.